These 17 T cell receptor beta chains share one sample of origin, sequenced in a study of blood T cell repertoires in COVID-19. Produced via immunoSEQ multiplex PCR; TCRdb's table is partial and in-frame only. The profile covers 200,000 to 300,000 clones, with approximately 86% appearing a single time and approximately 2% taken by the ten largest. Specimen: peripheral blood. Every receptor here comes from a man aged 30 to 39 with active or convalescent COVID-19.

CDR3 sequence (DNA): TGTGCCATCGTGGAGACTCCGGGCACCGGGGAGCTGTTTTTT. Translation gives CAIVETPGTGELFF. The chain joins TRBV10-3 to TRBJ2-2; D is undetermined. V gave up 8 bases and J gave up 4 bases, with 14 bases separating them. Germline values: CDR1 ENHRY, CDR2 SYGVKD. The CDR3 covers 14 residues.

V gene TRBV11-2 combines with J gene TRBJ2-7, with a weak D call TRBD1 (5 bases). V lost 7 bases and J lost 3, with 10 bases in between. This CDR3 has 12 residues. Per the germline V gene, CDR1 is SGHAT and CDR2 is FQNNGV. CDR3 amino acids: CASTRTLYEQYF. The DNA of the CDR3 is TGTGCCAGCACCCGGACACTCTACGAGCAGTACTTC.

This sequence joins TRBV19 and TRBJ2-5; 7 bases fit TRBD2. Germline V gene data show CDR1 as LNHDA and CDR2 as SQIVND (reference sequence). V lost 0 bases to trimming and J lost 5 bases; unmatched junction nucleotides: 6. CDR3 length equals 15 residues. The CDR3 nucleotides read TGTGCCAGTAGTATAGATCCCGCGGGGGTCGAGACCCAGTACTTC. Translated, it gives CASSIDPAGVETQYF.

The rearrangement uses TRBV3-1 (or the pseudogene TRBV3-2) and TRBJ2-5, with 12 bases matching TRBD2. The V segment lost 5 bases and the J segment 1 base; nucleotides outside the gene matches: 5. CDR1 LGHDT and CDR2 YNNKEL come from the germline V gene (reference sequence). The CDR3 has 16 amino acids. CDR3 region: CASSYWTSGVQETQYF. CDR3 coding DNA: TGTGCCAGCAGCTATTGGACTAGCGGGGTCCAAGAGACCCAGTACTTC.

The V call is TRBV15, the J call TRBJ1-5; 7 positions agree with TRBD1. CDR1 is LNHNV and CDR2 is YYDKDF in the germline V gene (reference sequence). V dropped 4 bases and J dropped 3; count of bases not matched to a gene: 3. The CDR3 has 14 amino acids. In DNA form, the CDR3 reads TGTGCCACCAGCAAGGGACAGATCAATCAGCCCCAGCATTTT. Its translation is CATSKGQINQPQHF.

This chain links TRBV6-6 with TRBJ2-7; tentative D call: TRBD1 (6 bases). The CDR3 totals 16 residues. Germline CDR1 is MNHNY and CDR2 is SVGAGI (reference sequence). V lost 5 bases and J 5 bases, leaving 22 bases between the germline ends. CDR3 nucleotides: TGTGCCAGCAGTGTAGGGGTTTGGGGGCCCGGGGACGAGCAGTACTTC. Translating gives CASSVGVWGPGDEQYF.

The chain recombines TRBV19 with TRBJ1-2; possible D gene TRBD1, 6 bases. V dropped 5 bases and J dropped 1 base, with 14 bases sitting between them. CDR1 and CDR2 from the germline V gene are LNHDA and SQIVND (reference sequence). The CDR3 loop spans 15 amino acids. CDR3 sequence: CASSSPGQRNYGYTF. CDR3 nucleotides: TGTGCCAGTAGTTCCCCCGGACAGCGTAACTATGGCTACACCTTC. The complete variable domain, with remaining parts taken from reference TRBV19 and TRBJ1-2, reads DGGITQSPKYLFRKEGQNVTLSCEQNLNHDAMYWYRQDPGQGLRLIYYSQIVNDFQKGDIAEGYSVSREKKESFPLTVTSAQKNPTAFYLCASSSPGQRNYGYTFGSGTRLTVV.

The chain has TRBV2 and TRBJ2-7; D is perhaps TRBD1 (5 bases). V lost 0 bases, J lost 1 base, and 10 bases lay in between. Germline CDR1 is SNHLY and CDR2 is FYNNEI. The CDR3 sequence is 15 residues long. The CDR3 sequence is CASSEAGLGSYEQYF. The CDR3, as DNA: TGTGCCAGCAGTGAAGCGGGGCTAGGATCCTACGAGCAGTACTTC.

The chain combines TRBV11-2 with TRBJ1-2, with 9 bases fitting TRBD1. Germline loops: CDR1 SGHAT, CDR2 FQNNGV. This CDR3 has 14 residues. J gave up 10 bases and V 1 base, and 7 bases lay outside the gene matches. The CDR3 nucleotides read TGTGCCAGCAGCTTAGGGGGACAGGGAATTTTCTACACCTTC. Translating it yields CASSLGGQGIFYTF.

The rearrangement uses TRBV7-2 and TRBJ1-1; weak D call: TRBD1 (6 bases). V was shortened by 5 bases and J by 0 bases, with 19 bases between the two germline ends. The length of the CDR3 is 17 residues. Germline V lookup: CDR1 SGHTA, CDR2 FQGNSA. The CDR3 DNA is TGTGCCAGCAGCACCCGGACAGTGGGGTACATGAACACTGAAGCTTTCTTT. The encoded protein is CASSTRTVGYMNTEAFF.

The genes are TRBV6-1 and TRBJ1-5; D may be TRBD1 (6 bases). Germline lookup yields CDR1 MNHNS and CDR2 SASEGT. There are 14 residues in the CDR3. The V end was cut by 1 base, the J end by 6 bases, with 10 bases between. The CDR3 reads CASSEDRVAQPQHF. As DNA, the CDR3 is TGTGCCAGCAGTGAAGACAGGGTAGCTCAGCCCCAGCATTTT.

The chain joins TRBV7-9 to TRBJ2-5; D is ambiguous. Trimming cost V 4 bases and J 0 bases, with 12 bases left between them. Germline V lookup: CDR1 SEHNR, CDR2 FQNEAQ (reference sequence). The CDR3 sequence is 15 residues long. CDR3 region: CASSSSFRYQETQYF. Written as DNA, the CDR3 is TGTGCCAGCAGCTCCTCGTTCCGGTACCAAGAGACCCAGTACTTC.

This chain uses TRBV6-5 with TRBJ2-1, with TRBD2 identical over 10 bases. Germline V gene sequence: CDR1 MNHEY, CDR2 SVGAGI. V was clipped by 7 bases and J by 4 bases; unmatched bases: 4. This CDR3 is 14 amino acids long. The CDR3 coding sequence is TGTGCCAGCACGGCAGCGGGGGGGTACAATGAGCAGTTCTTC. This codes for CASTAAGGYNEQFF.

This clone was recorded only once. J is TRBJ1-4 and V is TRBV5-5; maybe TRBD1 (5 bases). This CDR3 contains 17 residues. V was shortened by 0 bases and J by 5 bases, with 17 bases between the two germline ends. Germline CDR1 is SGHKS and CDR2 is YYEKEE (reference sequence). The CDR3 loop reads CASSLGSLQGMNEKLFF. For the CDR3, the DNA is TGTGCCAGCAGCTTGGGAAGTTTGCAGGGTATGAATGAAAAACTGTTTTTT. The whole variable domain, remainder taken from reference TRBV5-5 and TRBJ1-4, is DAGVTQSPTHLIKTRGQQVTLRCSPISGHKSVSWYQQVLGQGPQFIFQYYEKEERGRGNFPDRFSARQFPNYSSELNVNALLLGDSALYLCASSLGSLQGMNEKLFFGSGTQLSVL.

The chain has TRBV7-3 and TRBJ2-1; D possibly corresponds to TRBD2 (5 bases). The ends were cut back, 1 base at V and 3 bases at J, with 16 bases in the middle. The CDR3 is made up of 17 amino acids. Per the germline V gene, CDR1 is SGHTA and CDR2 is FQGTGA. The CDR3 nucleotides are TGTGCCAGCAGCTTAAGACCTCTCGGAGCGGACTACAATGAGCAGTTCTTC. It codes for CASSLRPLGADYNEQFF.

The chain carries TRBV15 and TRBJ1-3; a weak D match, TRBD1 (5 bases). Germline CDR1 LNHNV, CDR2 YYDKDF (reference sequence). V lost 8 bases, J lost 0 bases, and 14 bases lay in between. The CDR3 spans 15 residues. The CDR3 nucleotides read TGTGCCACCGCAGATGGGGCCTACTCTGGAAACACCATATATTTT. As protein: CATADGAYSGNTIYF.

The chain joins TRBV3-1 (or the pseudogene TRBV3-2) to TRBJ2-7, with D possibly matching TRBD2 (6 bases). Trimming pared 2 bases from V and 3 bases from J, leaving 17 bases between. Per germline, CDR1 LGHDT and CDR2 YNNKEL (reference sequence). This CDR3 has 16 amino acids. CDR3 sequence: CASSQSTRPGGYEQYF. The CDR3 bases are TGTGCCAGCAGCCAATCAACCCGGCCCGGGGGCTACGAGCAGTACTTC.